This T cell receptor beta chain was identified in a study of T cell clones after liver transplantation. Study details: Immunosuppression withdrawal was tried within 2 years after liver transplantation in this trial. TCRbeta sequencing after a pre-transplant mixed lymphocyte reaction identified graft-donor-reactive clones, later tracked in post-transplant blood. At least one year of complete immunosuppression withdrawal without enzymes over twice normal defined tolerance.

Profiling relied on immunoSEQ multiplex PCR, and the TCRdb table lists in-frame clones only, not all of them. The data show about 120,000 clones, about nine tenths seen once. Unstimulated PBMCs were sorted into CD3+CD4+ and CD3+CD8+ populations. The specimen was CD4+ T cells from blood, collected 12 months after liver transplant. The TCR originated in a human patient who received a liver transplant. A subset of T cells may come from the graft donor.

This CDR3 is CASSGQGSYGYTF. CDR3 nucleotide sequence: TGTGCCAGCAGTGGGCAGGGAAGCTATGGCTACACCTTC. This chain links TRBV2 with TRBJ1-2; possible D gene TRBD1, 5 bases. This CDR3 has 13 residues. V was pared by 4 bases and J by 4 bases, with 10 bases between. From germline, CDR1 is SNHLY and CDR2 FYNNEI.